A single sample gave rise to the 7 T cell receptor beta chains below, sequenced in a study of shared T cell receptors in the human thymus. Libraries were prepared by immunoSEQ multiplex PCR; TCRdb keeps only in-frame clonotypes and omits some of them. The sample shows 540,000 or so clones, 75% to 80% of them seen only once. These data were also filed under a second study, of human thymus T cells.

Sequencing was done on a sample of thymocytes. The receptors shown here come from a boy in the first two years of life with a congenital heart defect.

J is TRBJ2-7 and V is TRBV11-2; 16 bases agree with TRBD2. The germline CDR1 and CDR2 sequences are SGHAT and FQNNGV. The CDR3 is made up of 16 amino acids. The V and J ends lost 4 bases and 2 bases, in that order; junction bases with no gene match: 2. The CDR3 DNA follows: TGTGCCAGCAGCTCGGGACTAGCGGGAGGGGCCTACGAGCAGTACTTC. Translation gives CASSSGLAGGAYEQYF.

V is TRBV28 and J is TRBJ2-5; 8 nucleotides agree with TRBD2. Gene TRBJ2-7 matches the end of the DNA better, so the J call may be wrong. Germline-derived CDR1 and CDR2 are MDHEN and SYDVKM. This CDR3 has 15 amino acids. CDR3 region: CASSLLAGRRDEQYF. CDR3 in DNA: TGTGCCAGCAGTCTATTAGCGGGACGTCGGGACGAGCAGTACTTC.

This rearrangement joins TRBV9 to TRBJ2-6; 8 bases fit TRBD1. The V segment lost 3 bases and the J segment 0 bases; nucleotides outside the gene matches: 8. The CDR3 has 18 amino acids. CDR1 and CDR2 from the germline V gene are SGDLS and YYNGEE. CDR3 loop: CASSEGGQELSGANVLTF. The CDR3 DNA reads TGTGCCAGCAGCGAGGGGGGACAGGAACTCTCTGGGGCCAACGTCCTGACTTTC.

The rearrangement uses TRBV9 and TRBJ2-3, with D hard to call. V lost 4 bases and J 2 bases, leaving 23 bases between the germline ends. The germline gives CDR1 SGDLS, CDR2 YYNGEE. This CDR3 has 18 residues. The CDR3 region is CASSPSGRARNFTDTQYF. The CDR3 DNA reads as TGTGCCAGCAGCCCCTCGGGTCGAGCGCGAAATTTCACAGATACGCAGTATTTT.

The rearrangement joins TRBV6-1 to TRBJ2-2; TRBD2 is a possible D gene (6 bases). The V end lost 8 bases, the J end lost 2 bases, and 15 bases lay between the germline ends. Germline V gene sequence: CDR1 MNHNS, CDR2 SASEGT. CDR3 length: 15 residues. DNA of the CDR3: TGTGCCAGCGGTCCTCGGGACTTCAACACCGGGGAGCTGTTTTTT. Translated, it gives CASGPRDFNTGELFF.

The CDR3 region has the DNA TGTGCCAGCAGCCGCAGTGGGGGGACTAGCGGGAGGCGGGCCTACAATGAGCAGTTCTTC. Translating it yields CASSRSGGTSGRRAYNEQFF. V gene TRBV7-6 combines with J gene TRBJ2-1; 15 bases match TRBD2. Germline loops: CDR1 SGHVS, CDR2 FNYEAQ. With 5 bases clipped from V and 2 bases from J, the junction kept 13 bases outside the gene matches. The CDR3 totals 20 residues.

J is TRBJ2-3 and V is TRBV19; 10 bases are a match to TRBD2. Losses at the gene ends were 4 bases for V and 5 bases for J; bases not matched to a gene: 3. The CDR3 length is 14 residues. Germline loops: CDR1 LNHDA, CDR2 SQIVND (reference sequence). The CDR3 loop reads CASSTEREGDTQYF. Here the CDR3 DNA reads TGTGCCAGTAGTACTGAGCGGGAGGGAGATACGCAGTATTTT.